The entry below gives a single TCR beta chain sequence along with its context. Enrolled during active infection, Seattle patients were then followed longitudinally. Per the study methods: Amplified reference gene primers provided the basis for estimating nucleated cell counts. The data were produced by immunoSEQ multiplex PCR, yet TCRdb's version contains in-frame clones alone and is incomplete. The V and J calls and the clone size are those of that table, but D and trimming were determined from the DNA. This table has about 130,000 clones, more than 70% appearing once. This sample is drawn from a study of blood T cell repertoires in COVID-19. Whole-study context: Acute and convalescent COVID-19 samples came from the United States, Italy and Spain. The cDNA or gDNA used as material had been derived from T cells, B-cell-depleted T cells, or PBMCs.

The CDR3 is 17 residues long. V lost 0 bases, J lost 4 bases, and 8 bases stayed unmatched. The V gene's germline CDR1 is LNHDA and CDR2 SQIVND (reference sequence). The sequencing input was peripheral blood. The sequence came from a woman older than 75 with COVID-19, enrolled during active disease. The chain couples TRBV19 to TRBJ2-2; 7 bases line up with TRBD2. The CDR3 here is CASSIDRGVGFTGELFF. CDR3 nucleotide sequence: TGTGCCAGTAGTATAGATCGGGGGGTTGGCTTCACCGGGGAGCTGTTTTTT.